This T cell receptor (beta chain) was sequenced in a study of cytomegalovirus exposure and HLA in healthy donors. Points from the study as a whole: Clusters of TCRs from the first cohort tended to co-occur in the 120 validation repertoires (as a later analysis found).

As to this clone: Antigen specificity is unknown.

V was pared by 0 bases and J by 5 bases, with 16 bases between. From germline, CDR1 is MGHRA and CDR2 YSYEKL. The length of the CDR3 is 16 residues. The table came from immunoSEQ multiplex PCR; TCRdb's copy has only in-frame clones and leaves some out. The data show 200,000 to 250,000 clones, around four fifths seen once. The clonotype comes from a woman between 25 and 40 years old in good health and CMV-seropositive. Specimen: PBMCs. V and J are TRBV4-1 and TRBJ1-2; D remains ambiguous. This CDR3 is CASSQDWVRMDYGYTF. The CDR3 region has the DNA TGCGCCAGCAGCCAAGATTGGGTCCGGATGGATTATGGCTACACCTTC.